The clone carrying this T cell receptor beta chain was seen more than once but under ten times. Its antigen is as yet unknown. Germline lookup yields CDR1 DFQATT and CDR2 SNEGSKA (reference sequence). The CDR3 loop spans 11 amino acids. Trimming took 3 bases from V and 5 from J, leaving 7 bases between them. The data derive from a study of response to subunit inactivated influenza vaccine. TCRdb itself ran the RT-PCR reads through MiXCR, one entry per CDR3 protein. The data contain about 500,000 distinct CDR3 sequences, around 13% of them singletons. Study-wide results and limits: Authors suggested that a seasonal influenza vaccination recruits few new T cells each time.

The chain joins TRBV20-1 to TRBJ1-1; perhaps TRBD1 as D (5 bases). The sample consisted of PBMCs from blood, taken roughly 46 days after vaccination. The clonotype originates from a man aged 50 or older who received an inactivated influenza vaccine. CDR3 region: CSARGVTEAFF. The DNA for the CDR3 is TGCAGTGCTAGGGGGGTGACTGAAGCTTTCTTT.